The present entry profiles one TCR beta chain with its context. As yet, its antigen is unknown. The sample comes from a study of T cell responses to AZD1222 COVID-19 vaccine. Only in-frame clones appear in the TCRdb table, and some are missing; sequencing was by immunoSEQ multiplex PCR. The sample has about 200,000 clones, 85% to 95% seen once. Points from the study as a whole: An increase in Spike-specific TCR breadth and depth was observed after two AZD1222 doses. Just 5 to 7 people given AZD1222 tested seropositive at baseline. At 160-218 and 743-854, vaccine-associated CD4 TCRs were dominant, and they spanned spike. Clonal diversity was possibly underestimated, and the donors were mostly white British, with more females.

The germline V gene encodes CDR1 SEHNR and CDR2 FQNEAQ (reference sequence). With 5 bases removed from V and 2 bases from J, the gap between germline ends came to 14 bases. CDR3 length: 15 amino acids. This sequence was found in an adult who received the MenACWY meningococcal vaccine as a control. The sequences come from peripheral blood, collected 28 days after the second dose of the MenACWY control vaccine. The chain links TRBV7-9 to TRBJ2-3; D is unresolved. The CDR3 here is CASSNPVANTDTQYF. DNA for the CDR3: TGTGCCAGCAGCAACCCCGTGGCTAACACAGATACGCAGTATTTT.